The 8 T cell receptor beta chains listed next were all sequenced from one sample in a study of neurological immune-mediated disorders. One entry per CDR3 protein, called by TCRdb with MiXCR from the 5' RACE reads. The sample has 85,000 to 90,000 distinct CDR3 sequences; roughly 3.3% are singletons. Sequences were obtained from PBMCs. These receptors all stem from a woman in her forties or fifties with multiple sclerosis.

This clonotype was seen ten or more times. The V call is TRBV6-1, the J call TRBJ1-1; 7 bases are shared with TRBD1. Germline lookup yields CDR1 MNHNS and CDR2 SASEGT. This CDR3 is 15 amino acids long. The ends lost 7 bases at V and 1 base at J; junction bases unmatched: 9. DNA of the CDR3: TGTGCCAGCAACCAGGCGACAGGGAGGAACACTGAAGCTTTCTTT. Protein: CASNQATGRNTEAFF.

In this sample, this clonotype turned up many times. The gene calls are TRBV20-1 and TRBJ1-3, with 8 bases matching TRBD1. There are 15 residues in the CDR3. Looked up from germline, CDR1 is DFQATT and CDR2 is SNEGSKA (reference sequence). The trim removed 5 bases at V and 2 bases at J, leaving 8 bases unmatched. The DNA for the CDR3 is TGCAGTGCTTCTCAGGGGGCGTCTCCTGGAAACACCATATATTTT. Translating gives CSASQGASPGNTIYF.

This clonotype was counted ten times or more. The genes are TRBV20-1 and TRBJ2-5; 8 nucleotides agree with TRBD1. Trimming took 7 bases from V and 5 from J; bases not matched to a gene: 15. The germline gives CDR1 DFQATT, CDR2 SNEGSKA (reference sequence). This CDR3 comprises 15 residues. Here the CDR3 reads CSVSGQGPIGETQYF. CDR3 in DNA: TGCAGTGTTTCCGGACAGGGCCCGATTGGGGAGACCCAGTACTTC.

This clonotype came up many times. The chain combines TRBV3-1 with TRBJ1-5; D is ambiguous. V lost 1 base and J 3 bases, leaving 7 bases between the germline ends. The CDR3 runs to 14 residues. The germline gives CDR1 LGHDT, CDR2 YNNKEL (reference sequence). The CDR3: CASSQGRHNQPQHF. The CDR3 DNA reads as TGTGCCAGCAGCCAAGGCAGACACAATCAGCCCCAGCATTTT.

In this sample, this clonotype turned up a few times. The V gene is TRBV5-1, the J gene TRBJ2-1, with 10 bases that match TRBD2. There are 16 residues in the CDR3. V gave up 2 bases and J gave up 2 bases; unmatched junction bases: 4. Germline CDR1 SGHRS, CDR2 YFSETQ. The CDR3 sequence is CASSLGGLAPYNEQFF. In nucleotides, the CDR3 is TGCGCCAGCAGCTTAGGGGGACTAGCGCCCTACAATGAGCAGTTCTTC.

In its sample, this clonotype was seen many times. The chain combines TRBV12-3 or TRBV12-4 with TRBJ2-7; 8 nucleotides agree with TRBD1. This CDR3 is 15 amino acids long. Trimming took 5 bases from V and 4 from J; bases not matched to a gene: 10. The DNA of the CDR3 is TGTGCCAGCAGTATTGGACAGGGCAGGGCGTACGAGCAGTACTTC. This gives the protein CASSIGQGRAYEQYF.

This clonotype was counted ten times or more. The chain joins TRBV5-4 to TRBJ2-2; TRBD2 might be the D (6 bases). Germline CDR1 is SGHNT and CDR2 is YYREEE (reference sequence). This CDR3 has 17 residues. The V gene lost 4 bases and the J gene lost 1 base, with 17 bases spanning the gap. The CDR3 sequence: CASSARGSFGNTGELFF. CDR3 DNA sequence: TGTGCCAGCAGCGCCCGGGGGAGTTTCGGGAACACCGGGGAGCTGTTTTTT.

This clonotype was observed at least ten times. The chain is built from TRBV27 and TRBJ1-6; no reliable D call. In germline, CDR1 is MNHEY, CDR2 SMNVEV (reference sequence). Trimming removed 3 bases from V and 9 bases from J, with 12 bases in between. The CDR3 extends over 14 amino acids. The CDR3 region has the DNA TGTGCCAGCAGTTTTCCGAACGTCCTTTCACCCCTCCACTTT. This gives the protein CASSFPNVLSPLHF.